This record concerns one TCR beta chain sequence. Germline-derived CDR1 and CDR2 are SGHTA and FQGNSA. V was shortened by 0 bases and J by 0 bases, with 8 bases between the two germline ends. This CDR3 spans 15 amino acids. The data stem from a study of shared clonotypes between healthy human individuals. Donors had no recently reported acute infections or vaccinations and were HIV-negative. In the sorted-subset replicate PCRs, about 190 ng DNA, 25,000 to 30,000 T cell genomes, was used. Authors' data handling: Without quality scores, immunoSEQ junctional reads could not be filtered like full-length reads. The repertoire was sequenced with immunoSEQ multiplex PCR; TCRdb's copy has only in-frame clones and lacks some. V and J calls and clone size are as listed in that table; D and trimming were resolved from the DNA. The sample includes 2 million to 2.5 million clones, 95% seen only once; the top ten take more than 0.1%.

The chain carries TRBV7-2 and TRBJ1-1; D ambiguous. Sequencing was carried out using naive CD4+ T cells sorted from blood. Sample subset: CD45RA+ positively selected. The receptor was derived from a young man in good health. The CDR3 sequence is CASSLAASLNTEAFF. The CDR3 DNA reads as TGTGCCAGCAGCTTAGCAGCGAGCTTGAACACTGAAGCTTTCTTT.